The 5 T cell receptor beta chains in this list originate from one sample, sequenced in a study of early T cells in non-severe SARS-CoV-2 infection. TCRdb reprocessed the 5' RACE reads via MiXCR and lists one record per CDR3 protein. The data hold tens of thousands of distinct CDR3 sequences, with 14% to 15% observed a single time. Material: whole blood. Source of these receptors: an adult who was a healthcare worker with PCR-confirmed SARS-CoV-2 infection or an uninfected control (not recorded which).

This clonotype came up many times. The CDR3 reads CATSDGGRISSQYF. The CDR3 nucleotides read TGTGCCACCAGTGATGGGGGACGGATCTCTTCTCAGTATTTT. This chain uses TRBV24-1 with TRBJ2-3; D possibly uses TRBD1 or TRBD2 (5 bases each). Trimming left V 3 bases short and J 12 bases short, with 18 bases between. CDR1 KGHDR and CDR2 SFDVKD come from the germline V gene. The CDR3 sequence is 14 residues long.

This clonotype was counted ten times or more. The chain is built from TRBV29-1 and TRBJ2-1, with TRBD2 as a possible D gene (6 bases). V lost 3 bases and J lost 7, with 13 bases in between. The CDR3 is 13 residues long. The germline V gene encodes CDR1 SQVTM and CDR2 ANQGSEA. CDR3: CSVEVTRANEQFF. The CDR3 coding sequence is TGCAGCGTTGAGGTGACTAGGGCTAATGAGCAGTTCTTC.

This clonotype was observed a handful of times. J is TRBJ2-1 and V is TRBV20-1, with D possibly being TRBD1 (5 bases). Trimming left V 3 bases short and J 3 bases short, with 12 bases between. Germline V gives CDR1 DFQATT, CDR2 SNEGSKA (reference sequence). The CDR3 is 14 amino acids. CDR3 sequence: CSASGAWDYNEQFF. The CDR3 DNA sequence: TGCAGTGCTAGTGGGGCTTGGGACTACAATGAGCAGTTCTTC.

This clonotype was seen only a few times. V and J are TRBV7-9 and TRBJ2-7, with TRBD2 identical over 7 bases. V lost 1 base, J lost 5 bases, and 5 bases stayed unmatched. The CDR3 is 14 amino acids. Germline loops: CDR1 SEHNR, CDR2 FQNEAQ (reference sequence). CDR3: CASSLVGTTNEQYF. The CDR3 DNA is TGTGCCAGCAGCTTAGTCGGGACTACTAACGAGCAGTACTTC.

This chain connects TRBV30 to TRBJ2-2; D is uncertain. Trimming shortened V by 3 bases and J by 4 bases, and 6 bases separated the two germline ends. Germline CDR1 GTSNPN, CDR2 SVGIG (reference sequence). CDR3 length equals 12 residues. The CDR3 DNA follows: TGTGCCTGGAGGGAGCTCACCGGGGAGCTGTTTTTT. Translated: CAWRELTGELFF.